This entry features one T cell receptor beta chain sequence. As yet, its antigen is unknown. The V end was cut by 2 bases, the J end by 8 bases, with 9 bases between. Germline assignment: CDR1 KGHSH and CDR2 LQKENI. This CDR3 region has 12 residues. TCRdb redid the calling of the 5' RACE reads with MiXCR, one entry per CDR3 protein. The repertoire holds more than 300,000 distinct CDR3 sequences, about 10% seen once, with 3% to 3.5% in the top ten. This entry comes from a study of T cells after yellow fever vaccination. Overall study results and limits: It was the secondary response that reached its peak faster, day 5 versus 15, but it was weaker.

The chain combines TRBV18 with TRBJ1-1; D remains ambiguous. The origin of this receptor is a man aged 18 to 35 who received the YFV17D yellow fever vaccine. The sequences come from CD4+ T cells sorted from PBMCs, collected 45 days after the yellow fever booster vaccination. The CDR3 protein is CASSPVGIEAFF. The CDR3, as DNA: TGTGCCAGCTCACCAGTTGGGATAGAAGCTTTCTTT.